The sequence of this TCR beta chain was determined in a study of blood T cell repertoires in COVID-19. Grouping used clinical history reported by participants in a survey and questionnaire. Two negative PCRs, clearance, or symptom resolution had been documented for recovered Cohort 3 donors. TCRdb's table, derived via immunoSEQ multiplex PCR, lists solely in-frame clones and lacks some. This table has 300,000 to 350,000 clones, over 75% appearing once. This CDR3 has 15 residues. CDR1 and CDR2 (germline): MNHEY, SVGAGI. Trimming pared 7 bases from V and 6 bases from J, leaving 21 bases between. The chain is built from TRBV6-5 and TRBJ1-2; possibly TRBD1 for D (5 bases). Source material: PBMCs or T cells enriched from blood (not recorded which). The source of this sequence is a man aged 25-40 years who had recovered from COVID-19. The CDR3 DNA sequence: TGTGCCAGCATCCCCCGGCAGGAGGAGGGGCATGGCTACACCTTC. Translation: CASIPRQEEGHGYTF.